This T cell receptor (beta chain) is from a study of blood T cells in healthy people across ages (dated by TCRdb to 2015 to 2017). In the study overall: Template switching captured roughly one uniquely barcoded TCR beta cDNA molecule per two T cells in model experiments. Using the same blood draw, the study looked at two additional independent replicas of 1 million unique cDNA reads for two donors, one aged 18 to 29 and the other aged 80 or older. The study measured age-related changes in TCR beta repertoire diversity using deep sequencing normalized with unique cDNA molecular identifiers. Four age groups were formed from the donors: young (average about 17 years), middle-aged (more than 35), aged (62) and long-lived (roughly 81). To avoid experimental bias, donors of different ages were spread randomly across the sequencing lanes. What the authors observed across the whole study: The percentage of naive T cells measured by flow cytometry correlated strongly with observed TCR beta diversity. Estimates of total diversity from one million sequenced T cells were regarded as lower bounds and underestimates. The long-lived group showed more naive CD4+ T cells, fewer expanded clones and increased TCR diversity than the aged group, suggesting age selection. Because donor CMV infection status was unknown, age-related changes in expanded clonotypes were potentially confounded. As age increased, observed TCR beta diversity per million T cells dropped in a roughly linear way, and a significant reduction was already evident by age about 40. Bulk unsorted PBMC profiling prevented conclusive comparison of naive and antigen-experienced compartments.

From its cysteine to its phenylalanine, the CDR3 spans 14 amino acids. Only CDR3 DNA remains: 42 bases, in frame from the first base. V loses 0 bases of germline sequence and J loses 2 bases, and the interval between the two ends is 6 bases. From the germline V gene, CDR1 is SGHVS and CDR2 is FQNEAQ. This clonotype was counted ten times or more. Its target antigen remains unknown. Base qualities are not provided; no much larger clone lies one nucleotide away. The library was prepared using 5' RACE. The instrument given in TCRdb is Illumina HiSeq 2500. The second PCR ran for about 6 to 12 cycles and used a J-beta primer mix along with a sample-barcoded 5' primer. A unique molecular identifier was introduced onto each TCR beta cDNA molecule by a template-switch 5' adaptor carrying 12 random nucleotides. Each sample yielded at least 3 million CDR3-containing paired-end reads. All of the RNA was converted into first-strand cDNA using the Mint cDNA synthesis kit, with a TRBC-specific oligonucleotide serving as the primer. After uracil-DNA glycosylase treatment, a first 18-cycle PCR used universal primers M1SS and BC2_uni_R on all cDNA. Concerning the study's data processing: For normalization, 1 million high-quality reads were randomly selected from each sample, with every read carrying a distinct molecular identifier. Instead of being binned into consensus sequences, reads with shared molecular identifiers were discarded. MiTCR, with a Q25 quality threshold and the strictest error-elimination algorithm, was used for CDR3 identification, clonotype clustering and error correction. A nonparametric unseen species model with Euler transformation was used to estimate a lower bound on total TCR beta diversity. The public reads were reprocessed in TCRdb via fastp at Q25 and MiXCR, keeping in-frame beta chains. Each CDR3 protein appears once, grouped with its most common genes and DNA. None of the V and J calls come from the authors' own analysis; TCRdb made them. The sample data list hundreds of thousands of distinct CDR3 sequences, and 32% of these were observed just once. The ten top clones hold 15% of the sample.

Systemically healthy Caucasian individuals from Russia, some 36 in total and aged roughly 6 to 95 years, were included as donors. Approximately 10 milliliters of peripheral blood were collected from each donor into EDTA-treated Vacutainer tubes. Ficoll-Paque density-gradient centrifugation was used to isolate PBMCs, with at least 6 million obtained per sample. Total RNA was extracted from PBMCs with Trizol reagent, with at least 5 micrograms obtained per sample. The percentages of naive CD45RAhigh/CD27high T cells were determined by flow cytometry on a PBMC aliquot from every donor. The origin of this receptor is an elderly woman in good health. Donor details come from another sample of the same person, matched by shared clones. The chain is made from TRBV7-8 and TRBJ2-3; the D segment cannot be called with confidence. The sample comprised blood. The DNA sequence reads TGTGCCAGCAGCTTAGCGCTACTCACAGATACGCAGTATTTT. Protein translation: CASSLALLTDTQYF.